The present entry profiles one TCR beta chain with its context. Its antigen remains unidentified. This entry is derived from a study of shared clonotypes between healthy human individuals. About the research overall: CD4 naive and memory got three plates each, CD8 naive two, CD8 memory one.

Several immunoSEQ plates held equal portions of the genomic DNA taken from each subset. TCRdb keeps only in-frame clones here, not all; method: immunoSEQ multiplex PCR. Of about 1.5 million clones listed, approximately 96% were seen once; the top ten hold 1.2%. Study-level points and caveats: Of the naive CD4 clonotypes, around 4.9% were shared across a handful of donors.

Trimming at V came to 4 bases and at J to 1 base, leaving 2 bases not matched to a gene. Germline lookup yields CDR1 SGHAT and CDR2 FQNNGV. CDR3 length: 14 amino acids. The sequence came from a man under 40 in good health. The chain couples TRBV11-2 to TRBJ2-7, with TRBD2 identical over 9 bases. Sequencing input: naive CD4+ T cells sorted from blood. Regarding subset: CD45RA+ positively selected. CDR3 region: CASSSTSGSYEQYF. The CDR3 nucleotides are TGTGCCAGCAGCTCGACTAGCGGTTCCTACGAGCAGTACTTC.